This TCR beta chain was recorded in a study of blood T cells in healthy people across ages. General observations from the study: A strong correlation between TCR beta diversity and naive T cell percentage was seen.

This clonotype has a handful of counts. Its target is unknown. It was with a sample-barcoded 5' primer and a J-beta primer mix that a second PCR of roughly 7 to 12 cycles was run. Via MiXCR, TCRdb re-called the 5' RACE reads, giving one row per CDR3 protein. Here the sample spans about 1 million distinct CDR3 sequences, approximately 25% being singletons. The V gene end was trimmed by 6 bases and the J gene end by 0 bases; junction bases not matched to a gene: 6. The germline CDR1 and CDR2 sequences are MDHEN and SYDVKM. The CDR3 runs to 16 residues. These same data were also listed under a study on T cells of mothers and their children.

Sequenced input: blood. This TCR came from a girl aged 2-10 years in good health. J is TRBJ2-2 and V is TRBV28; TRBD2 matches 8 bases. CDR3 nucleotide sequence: TGTGCCAGCAGAGATCAGGGACTAGCGAACACCGGGGAGCTGTTTTTT. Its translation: CASRDQGLANTGELFF.